The source of this TCR beta chain is a study of T cell responses to AZD1222 COVID-19 vaccine. Germline V gene lookup returns CDR1 MNHEY and CDR2 SVGEGT. This CDR3 has 15 residues. V gave up 2 bases and J gave up 5 bases; unmatched junction bases: 3. Remarks on this clone: Its antigen is not identified.

The assay was immunoSEQ multiplex PCR, and TCRdb's table has in-frame clones only and misses some. Found here are tens of thousands of clones, about 90% of them singletons; the top ten hold about 7%. Study findings and constraints: In all cases, repertoires were sampled only after the peak T cell response.

The chain combines TRBV6-2 or TRBV6-3 with TRBJ1-1; TRBD1 agrees at 12 bases. Sequenced here: peripheral blood, sampled 28 days after the second AZD1222 dose. The source is an adult who received the AZD1222 COVID-19 vaccine. This CDR3 reads CASSYGDRGRTEAFF. The DNA of the CDR3 is TGTGCCAGCAGTTACGGGGACAGGGGGCGGACTGAAGCTTTCTTT.